This T cell receptor beta chain is drawn from a study of patients and donors after allogeneic stem cell transplantation. One entry per CDR3 protein, called by TCRdb with MiXCR from the RT-PCR reads. The data hold fewer than 180,000 distinct CDR3 sequences, with about a third observed a single time. CDR3 size: 16 residues. Trimming removed 11 bases at V and 0 bases at J, with 20 bases between. Germline-derived CDR1 and CDR2 are SNHLY and FYNNEI. This clonotype came up once. The chain couples TRBV2 to TRBJ1-5; TRBD1 might be the D (5 bases). The sequencing sample was made of blood, either unsorted or a sorted T cell fraction (not recorded which). The source of this sequence is a human donor who was either an allogeneic HSCT recipient or a stem cell or donor lymphocyte infusion donor (not recorded which). It is not recorded whose cells these are; they may come from a transplant donor. The CDR3 DNA reads as TGTGCCGACTTGGAGGACACCTCAAATAGCAATCAGCCCCAGCATTTT. Protein product: CADLEDTSNSNQPQHF.